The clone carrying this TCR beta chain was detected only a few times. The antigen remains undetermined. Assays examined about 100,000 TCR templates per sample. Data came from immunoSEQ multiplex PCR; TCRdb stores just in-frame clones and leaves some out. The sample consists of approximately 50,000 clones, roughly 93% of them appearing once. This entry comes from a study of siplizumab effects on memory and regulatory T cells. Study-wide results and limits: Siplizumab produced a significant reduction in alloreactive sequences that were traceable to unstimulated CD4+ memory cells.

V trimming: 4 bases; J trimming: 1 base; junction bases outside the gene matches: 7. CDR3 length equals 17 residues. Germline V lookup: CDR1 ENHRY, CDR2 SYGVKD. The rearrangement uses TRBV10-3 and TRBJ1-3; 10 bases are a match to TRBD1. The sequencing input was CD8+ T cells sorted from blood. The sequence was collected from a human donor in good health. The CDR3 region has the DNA TGTGCCATCAGTGGCCGGGACAGGGGATGGTCTGGAAACACCATATATTTT. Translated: CAISGRDRGWSGNTIYF.